This passage covers 6 T cell receptor beta chains from one sample sequenced in a study of blood T cells in healthy people across ages. Sample-barcoded 5' priming and a J-beta primer mix drove a second PCR of 7 to 11 cycles. TCRdb independently ran MiXCR on the 5' RACE reads; one entry per CDR3 protein. The table includes 550,000 to 700,000 distinct CDR3 sequences, approximately 30% detected once. The specimen sequenced was blood. The receptors derive from a woman aged 70-85 years in good health.

V usage is TRBV27 and J usage is TRBJ2-5; D remains ambiguous. V was pared by 5 bases and J by 1 base, with 14 bases between. The CDR3 consists of 15 residues. The germline gives CDR1 MNHEY, CDR2 SMNVEV (reference sequence). CDR3 protein: CASSQSWEPQETQYF. The CDR3 DNA reads as TGTGCCAGCAGTCAATCGTGGGAACCCCAAGAGACCCAGTACTTC.

The rearrangement joins TRBV5-1 to TRBJ1-6; 9 bases are shared with TRBD1. This CDR3 is built from 15 residues. The ends lost 4 bases at V and 9 bases at J; junction bases unmatched: 8. CDR1 is SGHRS, CDR2 YFSETQ, per germline. Here the CDR3 DNA reads TGCGCCAGCAGCCCATCGGACAGGGGAGGTTCACCCCTCCACTTT. Its protein is CASSPSDRGGSPLHF.

The chain carries TRBV14 and TRBJ1-1, with D perhaps TRBD1 (5 bases). Between the trimmed V and J ends, which lost 6 bases and 9 bases, there was a span of 23 bases. Looked up from germline, CDR1 is SGHDN and CDR2 is FVKESK. The CDR3 consists of 15 residues. CDR3 DNA sequence: TGTGCCAGCAGTCGTCGAGGGGCCGGAACATCACAAGCTTTCTTT. It is translated as CASSRRGAGTSQAFF.

The rearrangement joins TRBV5-1 to TRBJ2-1; D gene ambiguous. The CDR3 sequence is 15 residues long. In germline, CDR1 is SGHRS, CDR2 YFSETQ. Trimming cost V 5 bases and J 0 bases, with 12 bases left between them. The CDR3 bases are TGCGCCAGCAGTTTTATGGCAGCCTCCTACAATGAGCAGTTCTTC. It yields the protein CASSFMAASYNEQFF.

This clonotype was detected only a few times. The chain links TRBV4-1 to TRBJ1-3; D call uncertain. Trimming pared 6 bases from V and 0 bases from J, leaving 12 bases between. This CDR3 has 15 residues. Germline lookup yields CDR1 MGHRA and CDR2 YSYEKL. CDR3 DNA sequence: TGCGCCAGCAGAAGGAACACAAACTCTGGAAACACCATATATTTT. Protein sequence: CASRRNTNSGNTIYF.

This rearrangement joins TRBV7-8 to TRBJ1-4; the D gene is possibly TRBD1 (5 bases). V lost 1 base and J 4 bases, leaving 10 bases between the germline ends. Germline V lookup: CDR1 SGHVS, CDR2 FQNEAQ. The CDR3 has 15 residues. CDR3 sequence: CASSLEGRSNEKLFF. In DNA form, the CDR3 reads TGTGCCAGCAGCTTAGAGGGACGGAGTAATGAAAAACTGTTTTTT. Drawing the rest from reference TRBV7-8 and TRBJ1-4, the complete variable domain is GAGVSQSPRYKVAKRGQDVALRCDPISGHVSLFWYQQALGQGPEFLTYFQNEAQLDKSGLPSDRFFAERPEGSVSTLKIQRTQQEDSAVYLCASSLEGRSNEKLFFGSGTQLSVL.